Shown below are 21 T cell receptor beta chains from a single sample sequenced in a study of beta chain features in type 1 diabetes (dated by TCRdb to the late 2010s). To prepare the library, the immunoSEQ multiplex PCR assay was applied. The entire isolated RNA was reverse transcribed using the High Capacity cDNA Reverse Transcription Kit, and thus expressed TCRB transcripts were sequenced. The table comes from immuneACCESS by way of TCRdb, which keeps in-frame sequences with V and J called. Part of the clones is missing from these tables; in studies checked, under half for an unresolved V gene and the rest for unknown reasons. This sample is represented by about 620,000 clones; roughly 16% of them were singletons. The top ten hold 0.093% of the sample. The sample taken for sequencing was naive CD4+ T cells from blood. Interpreted using the paper, the cell subset or site label stands for: true naive CD4+ T cells. These receptor sequences come from a man between 18 and 35 years old in good health.

This clone was detected only a few times. The sample carries other DNA sequences with the same CDR3. The chain employs TRBV29-1 and TRBJ2-3, with unresolved D. Per germline, CDR1 SQVTM and CDR2 ANQGSEA. The length of the CDR3 is 13 residues. V was shortened by 4 bases and J by 2 bases, with 10 bases between the two germline ends. The CDR3 region is CSVGGRLTDTQYF. The CDR3, as DNA: TGCAGCGTTGGTGGCAGACTCACAGATACGCAGTATTTT.

J is TRBJ1-5 and V is TRBV28; perhaps TRBD1 as D (6 bases). Trimming pared 3 bases from V and 2 bases from J, leaving 14 bases between. The CDR3 covers 16 residues. Germline CDR1 reads MDHEN; CDR2 reads SYDVKM. The CDR3 bases are TGTGCCAGCAGTTTGTCACAGGGCAACGGCAATCAGCCCCAGCATTTT. The encoded protein is CASSLSQGNGNQPQHF. The variable domain in full, with the rest retrieved from reference TRBV28 and TRBJ1-5, is DVKVTQSSRYLVKRTGEKVFLECVQDMDHENMFWYRQDPGLGLRLIYFSYDVKMKEKGDIPEGYSVSREKKERFSLILESASTNQTSMYLCASSLSQGNGNQPQHFGDGTRLSIL.

This chain joins TRBV6-5 and TRBJ2-1, with TRBD2 identical over 7 bases. Germline values: CDR1 MNHEY, CDR2 SVGAGI. The ends lost 7 bases at V and 7 bases at J; junction bases unmatched: 10. This CDR3 has 14 amino acids. The CDR3 protein is CASTPGLFSNEQFF. The CDR3, as DNA: TGTGCCAGCACCCCGGGACTATTTTCTAATGAGCAGTTCTTC.

The chain combines TRBV5-1 with TRBJ2-1; D gene ambiguous. The length of the CDR3 is 11 residues. Germline V gene data show CDR1 as SGHRS and CDR2 as YFSETQ. V gave up 4 bases and J gave up 5 bases, with 4 bases separating them. In DNA form, the CDR3 reads TGCGCCAGCAGCATAGACAATGAGCAGTTCTTC. It codes for CASSIDNEQFF.

This clone came up a few times. The chain links TRBV7-9 to TRBJ2-1, with D perhaps matching TRBD1 (7 bases). V dropped 0 bases and J dropped 2 bases, with 11 bases sitting between them. CDR1 and CDR2 from the germline V gene are SEHNR and FQNEAQ (reference sequence). This CDR3 has 16 residues. CDR3 coding DNA: TGTGCCAGCAGCTTAGCAGGCAGGGGGGCCTACAATGAGCAGTTCTTC. This gives the protein CASSLAGRGAYNEQFF.

This clone appeared a single time. V and J are TRBV4-1 and TRBJ1-1; the D is unclear. Germline CDR1 is MGHRA and CDR2 is YSYEKL. Trimming left V 0 bases short and J 1 base short, with 18 bases between. This CDR3 region has 18 residues. The CDR3 sequence: CASSQDSVAGRRNTEAFF. The CDR3 DNA follows: TGCGCCAGCAGCCAAGACTCCGTCGCGGGGAGACGGAACACTGAAGCTTTCTTT.

The chain links TRBV14 to TRBJ1-6; tentative D call: TRBD1 (5 bases). Germline values: CDR1 SGHDN, CDR2 FVKESK. The CDR3 loop spans 15 amino acids. V lost 2 bases and J 4 bases, leaving 9 bases between the germline ends. The CDR3 loop reads CASSQTGTYNSPLHF. In DNA form, the CDR3 reads TGTGCCAGCAGCCAAACCGGGACTTATAATTCACCCCTCCACTTT.

The J gene is TRBJ2-5, the V gene TRBV5-1, with TRBD1 matching over 9 bases. J was trimmed by 5 bases and V by 7 bases; bases with no gene match: 3. The CDR3 sequence is 12 residues long. Germline CDR1 SGHRS, CDR2 YFSETQ. The CDR3 here is CASGTGSETQYF. For the CDR3, the DNA is TGCGCCAGCGGGACAGGGAGCGAGACCCAGTACTTC.

The chain employs TRBV7-6 and TRBJ2-4; no clear D gene. Germline V gives CDR1 SGHVS, CDR2 FNYEAQ. The ends were cut back, 4 bases at V and 0 bases at J, with 4 bases in the middle. CDR3 length equals 13 residues. The CDR3 sequence: CASSSLAKNIQYF. The CDR3 nucleotides are TGTGCCAGCAGCTCCCTAGCCAAAAACATTCAGTACTTC. Together with reference TRBV7-6 and TRBJ2-4, the CDR3 gives the full variable domain: GAGVSQSPRYKVTKRGQDVALRCDPISGHVSLYWYRQALGQGPEFLTYFNYEAQQDKSGLPNDRFSAERPEGSISTLTIQRTEQRDSAMYRCASSSLAKNIQYFGAGTRLSVL.

J is TRBJ1-3 and V is TRBV5-6; TRBD1 might be the D (6 bases). V was trimmed by 4 bases and J by 2 bases, leaving 10 bases between them. This CDR3 is built from 14 residues. Germline assignment: CDR1 SGHDT and CDR2 YYEEEE. CDR3 in amino acids: CASSPDRAGNTIYF. The CDR3 DNA sequence: TGTGCCAGCAGCCCGGACAGAGCTGGAAACACCATATATTTT.

This clone was counted a few times. The chain carries TRBV13 and TRBJ2-7, with 8 bases aligning to TRBD1. This CDR3 has 15 residues. The germline V gene has CDR1 PRHDT and CDR2 FYEKMQ (reference sequence). The J segment lost 6 bases and the V segment lost 5 bases, leaving 12 bases of the junction unmatched. The CDR3 DNA reads as TGTGCCAGCAGCCTGGAGGACAGGGCGCCCTCCGAGCAGTACTTC. This sequence encodes CASSLEDRAPSEQYF.

This chain uses TRBV5-1 with TRBJ2-3; 7 bases agree with TRBD1. The CDR3 is 15 residues long. After removal of 6 bases from V and 1 base from J, the junction contained 8 bases not matched to a gene. Per the germline V gene, CDR1 is SGHRS and CDR2 is YFSETQ. CDR3 nucleotides: TGCGCCAGCACCTACTCGGGACAGCGCACAGATACGCAGTATTTT. Translation: CASTYSGQRTDTQYF.

A few counts support this clone. CDR3 sequence (DNA): TGTGCCAGCAGCTTAGCGGCCCAAGAGACCCAGTACTTC. This encodes CASSLAAQETQYF. The rearrangement uses TRBV7-2 and TRBJ2-5; D is unresolved. Germline loops: CDR1 SGHTA, CDR2 FQGNSA. This CDR3 comprises 13 residues. The V gene lost 0 bases and the J gene lost 1 base, with 3 bases spanning the gap.

This chain joins TRBV6-5 and TRBJ2-7; D ambiguous. The CDR3 sequence is 14 residues long. The germline gives CDR1 MNHEY, CDR2 SVGAGI. The V end lost 3 bases, the J end lost 0 bases, and 9 bases lay between the germline ends. CDR3 DNA: TGTGCCAGCAGTTATGTGTCGAGCTCCTACGAGCAGTACTTC. It translates to CASSYVSSSYEQYF.

This clone was seen a few times. Other nucleotide sequences from this sample produce the same CDR3. The genes are TRBV18 and TRBJ1-5; no clear D gene. V lost 1 base and J lost 2, with 6 bases in between. This CDR3 has 14 residues. CDR1 and CDR2 from the germline V gene are KGHSH and LQKENI. This chain's CDR3 is CASSPQGGNQPQHF. The CDR3 bases are TGTGCCAGCTCACCACAGGGAGGCAATCAGCCCCAGCATTTT.

This clone has more than one count but fewer than ten. Germline is not matched at one junction end, which may reflect a read error. The chain employs TRBV18 and TRBJ2-3, with D perhaps given as TRBD1 or TRBD2 (6 bases each). The CDR3 is 13 residues long. CDR1 and CDR2 from the germline V gene are KGHSH and LQKENI. Here the CDR3 DNA reads TGTGCCAGCTCATCTCCGACTAGGGGGTTTACGGATTTT. It is translated as CASSSPTRGFTDF.

The rearrangement links TRBV4-3 to TRBJ2-6; TRBD1 might be the D (5 bases). This CDR3 spans 19 amino acids. Germline V gene data show CDR1 as LGHNA and CDR2 as YSLEER. V lost 3 bases and J 0 bases, leaving 18 bases between the germline ends. The CDR3 reads CASSHRIFTGDSGANVLTF. CDR3 coding DNA: TGCGCCAGCAGCCACAGAATCTTTACAGGAGACTCTGGGGCCAACGTCCTGACTTTC.

This sequence joins TRBV7-2 and TRBJ2-3; D ambiguous. The CDR3 is 15 amino acids. CDR1 SGHTA and CDR2 FQGNSA come from the germline V gene. The V end was cut by 4 bases, the J end by 7 bases, with 18 bases between. CDR3 DNA sequence: TGTGCCAGCAGCTCATCTTCTACTACCCCCAATACGCAGTATTTT. This translates into CASSSSSTTPNTQYF.

The table lists this clone with a count of one. V usage is TRBV5-4 and J usage is TRBJ2-5, with 8 bases lining up with TRBD1. Germline CDR1 reads SGHNT; CDR2 reads YYREEE (reference sequence). This CDR3 comprises 17 residues. The J segment lost 1 base and the V segment lost 3 bases, leaving 11 bases of the junction unmatched. This chain's CDR3 is CASSYGKGRGLQETQYF. The CDR3 DNA is TGTGCCAGCAGCTATGGGAAGGGCAGGGGGCTCCAAGAGACCCAGTACTTC.

The V and J genes are TRBV10-3 and TRBJ1-2, with 8 positions matching TRBD1. J gave up 0 bases and V 6 bases, and 3 bases lay outside the gene matches. The CDR3 has 14 residues. Per germline, CDR1 ENHRY and CDR2 SYGVKD. The CDR3 protein is CAISPDRANYGYTF. The DNA of the CDR3 is TGTGCCATCAGCCCGGACAGGGCTAACTATGGCTACACCTTC.

The chain uses TRBV5-5 and TRBJ2-5; D is ambiguous. V shed 2 bases and J shed 5 bases, with 13 bases lying between them. Germline lookup yields CDR1 SGHKS and CDR2 YYEKEE (reference sequence). This CDR3 has 14 residues. The CDR3 loop is CASSFTGPRETQYF. The DNA for the CDR3 is TGTGCCAGCAGCTTCACCGGGCCTAGGGAGACCCAGTACTTC.